This is a list of T cell receptor beta chains from one sample in a study of a mutant IDH1 vaccine in newly diagnosed glioma. For these TCRs, the target antigens are not known. TCRdb keeps only in-frame clones here, not all; method: immunoSEQ multiplex PCR. Here the sample spans roughly 52,000 clones, 80% being singletons. Material: PBMCs, obtained from a glioma patient whose treatment included an IDH1 peptide vaccine. These TCRs come from a middle-aged man with glioma. Each CDR3 is given with its conserved first and last residue. Each record gives: D gene, clone size, J gene, V gene, CDR3 DNA, CDR3 protein. D genes are given only for firm matches. Only some rows state a clone size, as once, few, many or a class for expanded clones.

d_call: .
clone_size: .
j_call: TRBJ1-2
v_call: TRBV5-1
cdr3_nt: TGCGCCAGCAGCTTGAACTATGGCTACACCTTC
cdr3_aa: CASSLNYGYTF

d_call: .
clone_size: .
j_call: TRBJ2-7
v_call: TRBV15
cdr3_nt: TGTGCCACCAGCATGCAGGGGACCCTCTCCGAGCAGTACTTC
cdr3_aa: CATSMQGTLSEQYF

d_call: .
clone_size: .
j_call: TRBJ1-6
v_call: TRBV10-3
cdr3_nt: TGTGCCATCAGTGTATCCGGGCTGACGAATAATTCACCCCTCCACTTT
cdr3_aa: CAISVSGLTNNSPLHF

d_call: TRBD1
clone_size: .
j_call: TRBJ1-1
v_call: TRBV19
cdr3_nt: TGTGCCAGTAGTATCCCCAATCGACAGGGGCCCAACACTGAAGCTTTCTTT
cdr3_aa: CASSIPNRQGPNTEAFF

d_call: .
clone_size: .
j_call: TRBJ1-5
v_call: TRBV7-9
cdr3_nt: TGTGCCAGCAGTTCTGAGTTGAGCAATCAGCCCCAGCATTTT
cdr3_aa: CASSSELSNQPQHF

d_call: .
clone_size: .
j_call: TRBJ1-1
v_call: TRBV4-1
cdr3_nt: TGCGCCAGCAGCCATGGGGGTACTGAAGCTTTCTTT
cdr3_aa: CASSHGGTEAFF

d_call: TRBD1
clone_size: .
j_call: TRBJ2-3
v_call: TRBV6-1
cdr3_nt: TGTGCCAGCAGTGTAGGGACAGGCACAGATACGCAGTATTTT
cdr3_aa: CASSVGTGTDTQYF

d_call: TRBD2
clone_size: .
j_call: TRBJ2-3
v_call: TRBV5-1
cdr3_nt: TGCGCCAGCAGCGTCGTAGCGGGGAACACAGATACGCAGTATTTT
cdr3_aa: CASSVVAGNTDTQYF

d_call: TRBD2
clone_size: once
j_call: TRBJ2-5
v_call: TRBV5-6
cdr3_nt: TGTGCCAGCATCCCACTAGCGGGGAAGAAAGAGACCCAGTACTTC
cdr3_aa: CASIPLAGKKETQYF

d_call: .
clone_size: .
j_call: TRBJ2-3
v_call: TRBV20-1
cdr3_nt: TGCAGTGCCCGATCTAGAGATACGCAGTATTTT
cdr3_aa: CSARSRDTQYF

d_call: .
clone_size: .
j_call: TRBJ1-3
v_call: TRBV6-5
cdr3_nt: TGTGCCAGCAGCATTGCAGGGCGCTCTGGAAACACCATATATTTT
cdr3_aa: CASSIAGRSGNTIYF

d_call: TRBD1
clone_size: .
j_call: TRBJ2-2
v_call: TRBV4-1
cdr3_nt: TGCGCCAGCAGCCAAGAGACAGGGCGTACCACCGGGGAGCTGTTTTTT
cdr3_aa: CASSQETGRTTGELFF

d_call: TRBD1
clone_size: few
j_call: TRBJ1-5
v_call: TRBV19
cdr3_nt: TGTGCCGCCAACTCCCGACAGGGCGGCAATCAGCCCCAGCATTTT
cdr3_aa: CAANSRQGGNQPQHF

d_call: .
clone_size: .
j_call: TRBJ2-5
v_call: TRBV4-2
cdr3_nt: TGTGCCAGCAGCCAAGTGACAGTCCAAGAGACCCAGTACTTC
cdr3_aa: CASSQVTVQETQYF

d_call: TRBD1
clone_size: few
j_call: TRBJ2-2
v_call: TRBV6-5
cdr3_nt: TGTGCCAGCAGTTACCGTCACAGGGGTGGCACCGGGGAGCTGTTTTTT
cdr3_aa: CASSYRHRGGTGELFF

d_call: .
clone_size: .
j_call: TRBJ1-4
v_call: TRBV9
cdr3_nt: TGTGCCAGCAGCGGACATTTAGGAGGCGAAGATGAAAAACTGTTTTTT
cdr3_aa: CASSGHLGGEDEKLFF

d_call: TRBD1
clone_size: .
j_call: TRBJ1-2
v_call: TRBV6-6
cdr3_nt: TGTGCCAGCAGGGAGGGGACAGGGGGGAAGTATGGCTACACCTTC
cdr3_aa: CASREGTGGKYGYTF

d_call: .
clone_size: .
j_call: TRBJ2-3
v_call: TRBV7-8
cdr3_nt: TGTGCCAGCAGCTGGCAGGCGGGCACAGATACGCAGTATTTT
cdr3_aa: CASSWQAGTDTQYF

d_call: .
clone_size: .
j_call: TRBJ1-2
v_call: TRBV5-1
cdr3_nt: TGCGCCAGCAGCCCCGCCGAGGGTACGAACACCTTC
cdr3_aa: CASSPAEGTNTF

d_call: TRBD2
clone_size: .
j_call: TRBJ2-1
v_call: TRBV6-5
cdr3_nt: TGTGCCAGCAGATTAGCGGGGGGGATGGGGCAGTTCTTC
cdr3_aa: CASRLAGGMGQFF

d_call: .
clone_size: .
j_call: TRBJ1-1
v_call: TRBV6-5
cdr3_nt: TGTGCCAGCAGTTGGCGCCGGAACACTGAAGCTTTCTTT
cdr3_aa: CASSWRRNTEAFF

d_call: .
clone_size: .
j_call: TRBJ1-2
v_call: TRBV4-1
cdr3_nt: TGCGCCAGCAGCCCCATGACCCTTTATGGCTACACCTTC
cdr3_aa: CASSPMTLYGYTF

d_call: .
clone_size: once
j_call: TRBJ2-5
v_call: TRBV6-1
cdr3_nt: TGTGCCAGCAGTGCGGGGGCGGGAGAAGAGACCCAGTACTTC
cdr3_aa: CASSAGAGEETQYF

d_call: .
clone_size: .
j_call: TRBJ2-7
v_call: TRBV4-1
cdr3_nt: TGCGCCAGCAGCCAAGATCTCCCCCCTTCACGGTACGAGCAGTACTTC
cdr3_aa: CASSQDLPPSRYEQYF

d_call: .
clone_size: .
j_call: TRBJ2-2
v_call: TRBV6-1
cdr3_nt: TGTGCCACCCGGGACCTATACACCGGGGAGCTGTTTTTT
cdr3_aa: CATRDLYTGELFF

d_call: TRBD1
clone_size: .
j_call: TRBJ2-7
v_call: TRBV5-1
cdr3_nt: TGCGCCAGCAGCTTGGGACAGGGGCCTTACTACGAGCAGTACTTC
cdr3_aa: CASSLGQGPYYEQYF

d_call: .
clone_size: .
j_call: TRBJ2-5
v_call: TRBV7-9
cdr3_nt: TGTGCCAGCAGCTTACCCCAAGACCATGGGGCCCAGTACTTC
cdr3_aa: CASSLPQDHGAQYF

d_call: .
clone_size: .
j_call: TRBJ2-1
v_call: TRBV7-2
cdr3_nt: TGTGCCAGCAGCCGAACAGGGCCGGATGAGCAGTTCTTC
cdr3_aa: CASSRTGPDEQFF

d_call: .
clone_size: .
j_call: TRBJ1-5
v_call: TRBV10-2
cdr3_nt: TGCGCCAGCAGTGCCGCGGGACGGAACAATCAGCCCCAGCATTTT
cdr3_aa: CASSAAGRNNQPQHF